A selection of T cell receptor beta chains follows, all from one sample in a study of T-cell reconstitution after alpha-beta-depleted transplantation in children. TCRdb recomputed calls from the PCR reads with MiXCR, one row per CDR3 protein. This table has some 530,000 distinct CDR3 sequences, 12% appearing once. Sequencing was performed on PBMCs from the stem cell graft donor, taken from the stem cell graft. These receptors originate from a human donor who donated a stem cell graft to a child with combined immunodeficiency. Both conserved end residues are part of each CDR3. Each record gives: V gene, J gene, clone size, D gene, CDR3 protein, CDR3 DNA. A D gene is named only where the DNA matches it firmly. A clone size is listed for some rows: how often the clone was seen (once, few, many), or a class if it is expanded.

V gene: TRBV7-2
J gene: TRBJ2-7
clone size: .
D gene: .
CDR3 protein: CASSPPSAYEQYF
CDR3 DNA: TGTGCCAGCAGCCCCCCTAGCGCCTACGAGCAGTACTTC

V gene: TRBV9
J gene: TRBJ2-1
clone size: many
D gene: .
CDR3 protein: CASSGGGNEQFF
CDR3 DNA: TGTGCCAGCAGCGGAGGGGGGAATGAGCAGTTCTTC

V gene: TRBV6-2/TRBV6-3
J gene: TRBJ2-3
clone size: few
D gene: TRBD2
CDR3 protein: CASSTGTSGITDTQYF
CDR3 DNA: TGTGCCAGCAGTACCGGGACTAGCGGGATCACAGATACGCAGTATTTT

V gene: TRBV5-1
J gene: TRBJ2-3
clone size: many
D gene: TRBD1
CDR3 protein: CASSSGTGGTDTQYF
CDR3 DNA: TGCGCCAGCAGCTCAGGGACAGGGGGCACAGATACGCAGTATTTT

V gene: TRBV11-3
J gene: TRBJ2-1
clone size: .
D gene: TRBD2
CDR3 protein: CASREAGVGEQFF
CDR3 DNA: TGTGCCAGCAGAGAAGCGGGAGTCGGTGAGCAGTTCTTC

V gene: TRBV9
J gene: TRBJ2-3
clone size: .
D gene: TRBD1
CDR3 protein: CASSATGQIFTDTQYF
CDR3 DNA: TGTGCCAGCAGCGCAACGGGACAGATTTTCACAGATACGCAGTATTTT

V gene: TRBV28
J gene: TRBJ2-2
clone size: many
D gene: TRBD2
CDR3 protein: CASSPPSGGDTGELFF
CDR3 DNA: TGTGCCAGCAGTCCTCCTAGCGGGGGAGACACCGGGGAGCTGTTTTTT

V gene: TRBV20-1
J gene: TRBJ2-1
clone size: once
D gene: TRBD2
CDR3 protein: CSAPGTSGVEKQFF
CDR3 DNA: TGCAGTGCCCCCGGGACTAGCGGGGTAGAGAAGCAGTTCTTC

V gene: TRBV12-3/TRBV12-4
J gene: TRBJ2-6
clone size: few
D gene: TRBD1
CDR3 protein: CASRSNRGLASGANVLTF
CDR3 DNA: TGTGCCAGCAGAAGTAACAGGGGGCTAGCCTCTGGGGCCAACGTCCTGACTTTC

V gene: TRBV29-1
J gene: TRBJ2-7
clone size: many
D gene: .
CDR3 protein: CSVDTNSYEQYF
CDR3 DNA: TGCAGCGTGGACACCAACTCCTACGAGCAGTACTTC